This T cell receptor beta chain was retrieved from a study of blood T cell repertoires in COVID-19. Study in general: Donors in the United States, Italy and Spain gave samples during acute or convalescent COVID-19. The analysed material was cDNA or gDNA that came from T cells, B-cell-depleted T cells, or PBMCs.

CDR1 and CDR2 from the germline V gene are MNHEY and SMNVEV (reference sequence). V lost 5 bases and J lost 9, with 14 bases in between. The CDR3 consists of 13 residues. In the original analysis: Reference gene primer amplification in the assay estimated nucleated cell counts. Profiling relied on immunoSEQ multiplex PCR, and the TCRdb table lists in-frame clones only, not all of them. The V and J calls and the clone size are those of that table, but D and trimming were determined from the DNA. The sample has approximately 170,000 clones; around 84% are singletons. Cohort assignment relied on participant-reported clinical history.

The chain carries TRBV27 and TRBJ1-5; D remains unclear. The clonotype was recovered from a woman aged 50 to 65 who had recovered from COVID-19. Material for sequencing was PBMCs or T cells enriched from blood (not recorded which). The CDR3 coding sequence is TGTGCCAGCAGTCCCAGATTCTCTTCGCCCCAGCATTTT. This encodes CASSPRFSSPQHF.